Shown below are 18 T cell receptor beta chains from a single sample sequenced in a study of shared clonotypes between healthy human individuals (dated by TCRdb to the early 2020s). The library came from the immunoSEQ multiplex PCR assay. TCRdb took over this immuneACCESS table, retaining in-frame rearrangements with V and J assigned. Such tables are incomplete; in checked studies, under half of the missing clones stem from an unresolved V gene, and the remainder is unexplained. The sample table holds millions of clones, of which around nine tenths were seen once. The ten top clones hold 0.13% to 0.15% of the sample. Sequencing used naive CD4+ T cells sorted from blood. In the paper's terms, the cell subset or site label means: CD45RA+ positively selected. These receptors all come from a man between 18 and 35 years old in good health.

The genes are TRBV6-1 and TRBJ1-5; 7 nucleotides agree with TRBD1. Germline lookup yields CDR1 MNHNS and CDR2 SASEGT. V was pared by 4 bases and J by 3 bases, with 9 bases of the junction left unmatched. The length of the CDR3 is 16 residues. The chain's CDR3 is CASSGAGTDPNQPQHF. The DNA of the CDR3 is TGTGCCAGCAGTGGGGCCGGGACAGATCCCAATCAGCCCCAGCATTTT.

Turning to this clone: Within the sample, other DNA sequences also encode this same CDR3. The chain carries TRBV30 and TRBJ1-1; no firm D call. Trimming stripped 2 bases from V and 2 bases from J, with 9 bases between. This CDR3 is built from 13 residues. Germline CDR1 reads GTSNPN; CDR2 reads SVGIG (reference sequence). CDR3 sequence (DNA): TGTGCCTGGAGTCCCGGGATTAACACTGAAGCTTTCTTT. It encodes CAWSPGINTEAFF.

CDR3 loop: CASGLTGGETQYF. The CDR3 nucleotides are TGTGCTAGTGGTTTGACAGGAGGGGAGACCCAGTACTTC. The V and J genes are TRBV12-5 and TRBJ2-5; tentatively, D is TRBD2 (6 bases). The V gene lost 2 bases and the J gene lost 5 bases, with 9 bases spanning the gap. This CDR3 region has 13 residues. Germline lookup yields CDR1 LGHNT and CDR2 FRNRAP.

CDR3 residues: CASSPGGARGNTIYF. CDR3 coding DNA: TGTGCCAGCTCCCCCGGGGGGGCGCGAGGAAACACCATATATTTT. V usage is TRBV7-9 and J usage is TRBJ1-3, with D possibly TRBD1 on 6 matching bases. V was clipped by 8 bases and J by 4 bases, with 18 bases between them. This CDR3 is 15 amino acids long. Germline V gives CDR1 SEHNR, CDR2 FQNEAQ (reference sequence).

The gene calls are TRBV19 and TRBJ2-5; the D is unclear. The CDR3 is 15 residues long. The V gene's germline CDR1 is LNHDA and CDR2 SQIVND (reference sequence). Deletions cut 11 bases from V and 2 bases from J, with 21 bases between. CDR3 region: CAPKLRTARQETQYF. CDR3 sequence (DNA): TGTGCCCCCAAACTACGGACCGCTAGACAAGAGACCCAGTACTTC.

The table lists this clone with a count of one. This rearrangement joins TRBV7-2 to TRBJ1-2; TRBD1 matches at 9 bases. Looked up from germline, CDR1 is SGHTA and CDR2 is FQGNSA. The CDR3 has 15 amino acids. The V and J ends lost 5 bases and 11 bases, in that order; junction bases with no gene match: 15. CDR3 nucleotides: TGTGCCAGCAGCCCGGGACAGGGAGTAATAGCGGGGTACACCTTC. Its protein is CASSPGQGVIAGYTF.

In its sample, this clone was seen a few times. This sequence joins TRBV2 and TRBJ1-1; D is unclear. The ends were cut back, 6 bases at V and 6 bases at J, with 11 bases in the middle. Germline V gene lookup returns CDR1 SNHLY and CDR2 FYNNEI. CDR3 length: 12 amino acids. The CDR3 nucleotides read TGTGCCAGCAGCGCTCGCAGGTCTGAAGCTTTCTTT. This codes for CASSARRSEAFF.

This CDR3 reads CASNGQGRGQETQYF. CDR3 bases: TGCGCCAGCAACGGACAGGGACGGGGACAAGAGACCCAGTACTTC. J is TRBJ2-5 and V is TRBV5-1; 8 bases are shared with TRBD1. The CDR3 extends over 15 amino acids. The germline V gene has CDR1 SGHRS and CDR2 YFSETQ. With V trimmed by 6 bases and J by 2 bases, 9 bases remained unmatched.

V is TRBV5-6 and J is TRBJ2-1; unclear D gene. Germline V gene data show CDR1 as SGHDT and CDR2 as YYEEEE. The CDR3 runs to 15 residues. Trimming pared 0 bases from V and 2 bases from J, leaving 9 bases between. The CDR3 DNA sequence: TGTGCCAGCAGCTTGGCGGTTACCGCCTACAATGAGCAGTTCTTC. This translates into CASSLAVTAYNEQFF.

With regard to this clone: Other DNA sequences in this specimen translate into the identical CDR3. The CDR3 region is CASSLAGGGTDTQYF. The CDR3 DNA is TGCGCCAGCAGCTTGGCGGGGGGTGGCACAGATACGCAGTATTTT. The V call is TRBV5-1, the J call TRBJ2-3; TRBD2 agrees at 7 bases. The germline V gene has CDR1 SGHRS and CDR2 YFSETQ. The ends lost 0 bases at V and 1 base at J; junction bases unmatched: 2. There are 15 residues in the CDR3.

V usage is TRBV18 and J usage is TRBJ2-1, with 12 bases that match TRBD2. Trimming at V came to 0 bases and at J to 9 bases, leaving 12 bases not matched to a gene. This CDR3 comprises 18 residues. Per the germline V gene, CDR1 is KGHSH and CDR2 is LQKENI. In DNA form, the CDR3 reads TGTGCCAGCTCACCACCCGGCCTAGCGGGAGGGCTGGGGGGTGAGCAGTTCTTC. Translation: CASSPPGLAGGLGGEQFF.

V is TRBV2 and J is TRBJ1-2; no firm D call. Germline CDR1 and CDR2: SNHLY and FYNNEI. This CDR3 contains 13 residues. V lost 6 bases and J 3 bases, leaving 11 bases between the germline ends. The CDR3 protein is CASSEEQYYGYTF. CDR3 DNA: TGTGCCAGCAGCGAGGAACAGTACTATGGCTACACCTTC.

This clone showed up just once. V usage is TRBV5-4 and J usage is TRBJ2-5; TRBD1 or TRBD2 may be the D gene (5 bases each). Germline V gene data show CDR1 as SGHNT and CDR2 as YYREEE (reference sequence). This CDR3 is 15 amino acids long. With 0 bases removed from V and 5 bases from J, the gap between germline ends came to 14 bases. CDR3 bases: TGTGCCAGCAGCTTGGGAGGGGCGGTGGGGGAGACCCAGTACTTC. It specifies CASSLGGAVGETQYF.

The CDR3 here is CASSSSPAGNTEAFF. CDR3 nucleotide sequence: TGCGCCAGCAGCTCTTCCCCGGCGGGGAACACTGAAGCTTTCTTT. This chain uses TRBV5-1 with TRBJ1-1; no firm D call. The germline V and J ends were trimmed by 3 bases and 1 base, with 13 bases remaining between them. The CDR3 has 15 amino acids. Per germline, CDR1 SGHRS and CDR2 YFSETQ.

This clone was found a few times. The identical CDR3 is also encoded by other nucleotide sequences in the sample. This chain uses TRBV2 with TRBJ1-6; maybe TRBD1 (5 bases). Trimming removed 5 bases from V and 7 bases from J, with 6 bases in between. The CDR3 length is 12 residues. Germline assignment: CDR1 SNHLY and CDR2 FYNNEI. The CDR3 loop reads CASSPGNSPLHF. The CDR3, as DNA: TGTGCCAGCAGTCCAGGGAATTCACCCCTCCACTTT.

The V and J genes are TRBV19 and TRBJ2-1, with TRBD2 matching 7 bases. V was pared by 5 bases and J by 4 bases, with 8 bases of the junction left unmatched. Germline CDR1 and CDR2: LNHDA and SQIVND (reference sequence). The CDR3 is 15 amino acids. CDR3 in DNA: TGTGCCAGTAGTCCACCAGGGAGGGGATACAATGAGCAGTTCTTC. Translating gives CASSPPGRGYNEQFF.

This sequence joins TRBV30 and TRBJ1-1; D unresolved. Per germline, CDR1 GTSNPN and CDR2 SVGIG (reference sequence). The CDR3 runs 16 residues. V gave up 2 bases and J gave up 8 bases, with 24 bases separating them. CDR3 protein: CAWSLESRAPFLEAFF. The CDR3 DNA is TGTGCCTGGAGTTTGGAGTCCCGGGCCCCGTTCTTGGAAGCTTTCTTT.

V usage is TRBV28 and J usage is TRBJ2-3, with D tentatively TRBD2 (5 bases). V lost 5 bases to trimming and J lost 0 bases, with 18 bases between them. CDR1 and CDR2 from the germline V gene are MDHEN and SYDVKM. The CDR3 contains 17 residues. CDR3: CASSPAGIAPSTDTQYF. The CDR3 DNA is TGTGCCAGCAGTCCGGCTGGGATAGCGCCCAGCACAGATACGCAGTATTTT.